This T cell receptor (beta chain) was recovered during a study of shared clonotypes between healthy human individuals. Study findings and constraints: Rarefaction gave evidence that sorted-subset sequencing remained incomplete despite large depth.

An assay was performed, and its level was deep. Sorted-subset replicate PCR reactions were performed with about 190 ng DNA, corresponding to roughly 30,000 T cell genomes. The repertoire was sequenced with immunoSEQ multiplex PCR; TCRdb's copy has only in-frame clones and lacks some. The profile covers over a million clones, with roughly 96% appearing a single time and over 1% taken by the ten largest. A remark on this clone: Its antigen remains unidentified.

V lost 4 bases, J lost 2 bases, and 10 bases stayed unmatched. Germline V gives CDR1 SNHLY, CDR2 FYNNEI. There are 16 residues in the CDR3. Sequences were obtained from naive CD4+ T cells sorted from blood. Subset given: CD45RA+ positively selected. The gene calls are TRBV2 and TRBJ1-2; 7 bases map to TRBD1. This TCR came from a man between 25 and 39 years old in good health. The CDR3 loop is CASSGMRGGRNYGYTF. The CDR3 region has the DNA TGTGCCAGCAGTGGGATGCGAGGGGGCAGAAACTATGGCTACACCTTC.